What follows are 14 T cell receptor beta chains derived from one specimen sequenced in a study of blood T cell repertoires in COVID-19. Assay: immunoSEQ multiplex PCR; the TCRdb copy retains only in-frame clones and omits some. The repertoire holds approximately 350,000 clones, 75% to 90% seen once, with roughly 0.99% in the top ten. Sequencing used PBMCs or T cells enriched from blood (not recorded which). The source of these receptors is a man younger than 35 who had recovered from COVID-19.

Points on this clone: Other DNA sequences of this sample code for an identical CDR3. The V call is TRBV12-3 or TRBV12-4, the J call TRBJ1-5, with 7 positions matching TRBD1. J gave up 7 bases and V 6 bases, and 6 bases lay outside the gene matches. This CDR3 contains 13 residues. The CDR3 DNA reads TGTGCCAGCAGCCCGACAGGGAACCAGCCCCAGCATTTT. This encodes CASSPTGNQPQHF.

The chain is built from TRBV5-1 and TRBJ1-2, with D tentatively TRBD1 (6 bases). Germline V gene sequence: CDR1 SGHRS, CDR2 YFSETQ. CDR3 length: 13 amino acids. V dropped 1 base and J dropped 6 bases, with 10 bases sitting between them. The DNA of the CDR3 is TGCGCCAGCAGCTTGTCAGGGGATAATGGCTACACCTTC. It codes for CASSLSGDNGYTF.

The rearrangement links TRBV1 to TRBJ2-2; the table names TRBD2, a call not compared with the DNA. TRBV1 is noted as a pseudogene. The CDR3 covers 19 residues. The CDR3 reads CTSSQADGLAGGPNGELFF. In DNA form, the CDR3 reads TGCACCAGCAGCCAAGCCGATGGACTAGCGGGGGGCCCTAACGGGGAGCTGTTTTTT.

This clone was detected once. The V call is TRBV19, the J call TRBJ2-1; a weak D match, TRBD2 (6 bases). The CDR3 extends over 15 amino acids. Between the trimmed V and J ends, which lost 3 bases and 5 bases, there was a span of 14 bases. CDR1 is LNHDA and CDR2 is SQIVND in the germline V gene (reference sequence). Here the CDR3 reads CASSISGGKHNEQFF. The CDR3 nucleotides read TGTGCCAGTAGTATTTCGGGCGGGAAACACAATGAGCAGTTCTTC. The variable domain in full, completed from reference TRBV19 and TRBJ2-1, reads DGGITQSPKYLFRKEGQNVTLSCEQNLNHDAMYWYRQDPGQGLRLIYYSQIVNDFQKGDIAEGYSVSREKKESFPLTVTSAQKNPTAFYLCASSISGGKHNEQFFGPGTRLTVL.

The chain recombines TRBV19 with TRBJ2-7; D remains ambiguous. The CDR3 spans 13 residues. Trimming cost V 4 bases and J 4 bases, with 11 bases left between them. Germline values: CDR1 LNHDA, CDR2 SQIVND (reference sequence). Written as DNA, the CDR3 is TGTGCCAGTAGTAGTCTCCCCCAGTACGAGCAGTACTTC. Amino acid sequence: CASSSLPQYEQYF.

The V and J genes are TRBV2 and TRBJ1-2; possible D gene TRBD1, 6 bases. Germline CDR1 reads SNHLY; CDR2 reads FYNNEI. V lost 2 bases and J 3 bases, leaving 13 bases between the germline ends. The CDR3 is 15 residues long. Here the CDR3 DNA reads TGTGCCAGCAGTGAATTTGACAGGTACGACTATGGCTACACCTTC. Protein: CASSEFDRYDYGYTF.

In this sample, this clone turned up a few times. The chain links TRBV6-5 to TRBJ1-5; TRBD1 might be the D (6 bases). CDR1 MNHEY and CDR2 SVGAGI come from the germline V gene. V lost 0 bases and J lost 3, with 9 bases in between. This CDR3 is built from 15 residues. The CDR3 nucleotides read TGTGCCAGCAGTTACTCCGCAGGGGTCAATCAGCCCCAGCATTTT. This encodes CASSYSAGVNQPQHF.

The V call is TRBV9, the J call TRBJ1-2, with D possibly being TRBD1 (6 bases). The CDR3 runs 15 residues. Trimming removed 0 bases from V and 3 bases from J, with 12 bases in between. Per germline, CDR1 SGDLS and CDR2 YYNGEE. For the CDR3, the DNA is TGTGCCAGCAGCGTAGCTACGGACAGAGACTATGGCTACACCTTC. Translating gives CASSVATDRDYGYTF.

The J gene is TRBJ2-3, the V gene TRBV5-1; D possibly corresponds to TRBD1 (6 bases). V shed 9 bases and J shed 3 bases, with 17 bases lying between them. The germline V gene has CDR1 SGHRS and CDR2 YFSETQ. This CDR3 comprises 14 residues. The CDR3 DNA is TGCGCCACCAAACAGGGTCAAGGTACAGATACGCAGTATTTT. Its protein is CATKQGQGTDTQYF.

The chain links TRBV7-9 to TRBJ1-2; D possibly corresponds to TRBD1 (5 bases). Trimming pared 5 bases from V and 5 bases from J, leaving 18 bases between. Germline CDR1 is SEHNR and CDR2 is FQNEAQ (reference sequence). The CDR3 contains 15 residues. Written as DNA, the CDR3 is TGTGCCAGCAGCGATAGAGACAGAAGATTATATGGCTACACCTTC. Encoded protein: CASSDRDRRLYGYTF.

The J gene is TRBJ2-7, the V gene TRBV2; 10 nucleotides agree with TRBD2. V trimming: 6 bases; J trimming: 3 bases; junction bases outside the gene matches: 5. Germline assignment: CDR1 SNHLY and CDR2 FYNNEI. This CDR3 region has 14 residues. CDR3: CASRFQRGGYEQYF. The CDR3 nucleotides read TGTGCCAGCAGATTCCAGCGGGGGGGCTACGAGCAGTACTTC.

The chain has TRBV5-1 and TRBJ2-5; 10 bases fit TRBD2. Trimming at V came to 7 bases and at J to 4 bases, leaving 4 bases not matched to a gene. Germline assignment: CDR1 SGHRS and CDR2 YFSETQ. This CDR3 spans 13 amino acids. The chain's CDR3 is CASQRGGPETQYF. DNA for the CDR3: TGCGCCAGCCAGCGGGGGGGGCCAGAGACCCAGTACTTC.

The rearrangement uses TRBV4-1 and TRBJ2-5; weak D call: TRBD2 (7 bases). V was clipped by 2 bases and J by 4 bases, with 17 bases between them. The CDR3 runs 16 residues. Germline V gives CDR1 MGHRA, CDR2 YSYEKL. In nucleotides, the CDR3 is TGCGCCAGCAGCCAATGGGGGGGGCCGGGGATAGAGACCCAGTACTTC. Amino acid sequence: CASSQWGGPGIETQYF.

A few counts support this clone. V gene TRBV20-1 combines with J gene TRBJ2-1; TRBD1 matches at 9 bases. This CDR3 is 11 amino acids long. CDR1 and CDR2 (germline): DFQATT, SNEGSKA (reference sequence). The CDR3 sequence: CSLGQGNEQFF. As DNA, the CDR3 is TGCAGCTTAGGACAGGGGAATGAGCAGTTCTTC.